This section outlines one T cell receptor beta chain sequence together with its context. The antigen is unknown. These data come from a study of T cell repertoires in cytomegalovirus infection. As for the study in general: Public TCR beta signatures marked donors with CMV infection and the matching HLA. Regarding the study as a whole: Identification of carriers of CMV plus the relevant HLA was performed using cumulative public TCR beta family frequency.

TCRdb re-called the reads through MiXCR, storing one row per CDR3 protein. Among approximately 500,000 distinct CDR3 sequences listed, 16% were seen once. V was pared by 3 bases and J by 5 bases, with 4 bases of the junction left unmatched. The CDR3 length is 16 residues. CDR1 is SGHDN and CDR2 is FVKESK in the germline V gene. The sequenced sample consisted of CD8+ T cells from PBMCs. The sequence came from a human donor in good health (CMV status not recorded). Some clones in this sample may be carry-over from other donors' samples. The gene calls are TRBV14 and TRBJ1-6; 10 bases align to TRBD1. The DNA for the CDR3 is TGTGCCAGCAGCCACAAGACAGGGGGCGATAATTCACCCCTCCACTTT. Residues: CASSHKTGGDNSPLHF.